A selection of T cell receptor beta chains follows, all from one sample in a study of CD8+ T cells in alopecia areata. The method was immunoSEQ multiplex PCR; TCRdb's version includes in-frame clones alone and lacks a portion of them. The sample records 100,000 to 150,000 clones, about 50% being singletons. Sequencing was performed on NKG2D-low CD8+ T cells sorted from blood. These receptors came from a human donor with alopecia areata. Both conserved end residues are part of each CDR3. The D gene is left open where the match is weak. The size entry is marked missing in some rows and otherwise reads once, few, many or a size class.

v_call	clone_size	j_call	d_call	cdr3_nt	cdr3_aa
TRBV7-9	NA	TRBJ1-2	NA	TGTGCCAGCAGCCAGGAGAACTATGGCTACACCTTC	CASSQENYGYTF
TRBV28	few	TRBJ2-7	NA	TGTGCCAGCAGTCCCCGGGAGACAGGGCTCGAGCAGTACTTC	CASSPRETGLEQYF
TRBV5-1	NA	TRBJ2-5	TRBD2	TGCGCCAGCAGCCCAACCCAGGGAGGGCAAGAGACCCAGTACTTC	CASSPTQGGQETQYF
TRBV5-1	few	TRBJ1-6	NA	TGCGCCAGCAGCTCCACCCCGTCCGGGGCCCTCCACTTT	CASSSTPSGALHF
TRBV2	NA	TRBJ2-3	NA	TGTGCCAGCACCGAGGATTCGTTGGATACGCAGTATTTT	CASTEDSLDTQYF
TRBV30	few	TRBJ2-7	NA	TGTGCCTGGAGTCCGGGACTGCAAAGAGAATACGAGCAGTACTTC	CAWSPGLQREYEQYF
TRBV29-1	few	TRBJ2-7	NA	TGCAGCGTTGAAGATCAGGCTCAGGGCTACGAGCAGTACTTC	CSVEDQAQGYEQYF
TRBV29-1	few	TRBJ2-7	NA	TGCAGCGTTGAAGATCCTCAGGGAGTTAAATACGAGCAGTACTTC	CSVEDPQGVKYEQYF
TRBV29-1	few	TRBJ1-1	NA	TGCAGCGTTGTAAGGGGCTTGGCTTTCTTT	CSVVRGLAFF
TRBV15	few	TRBJ2-2	NA	TGTGCCACCAGCAGAGCCTCGGCTACCACCGGGGAGCTGTTTTTT	CATSRASATTGELFF
TRBV29-1	NA	TRBJ2-3	NA	TGCAGCGTCGAGAGAGATACGCAGTATTTT	CSVERDTQYF
TRBV6-5	NA	TRBJ2-7	NA	TGTGCCAGCAGTTCACAAGCTGCCTACGAGCAGTACTTC	CASSSQAAYEQYF
TRBV29-1	NA	TRBJ1-3	NA	TGCAGCGTTGTTGGGGGCAACGGAAACACCATATATTTT	CSVVGGNGNTIYF
TRBV29-1	few	TRBJ1-2	NA	TGCAGCGTTGAGGGCACCACTAACTATGGCTACACCTTC	CSVEGTTNYGYTF
TRBV27	NA	TRBJ2-7	TRBD2	TGTGCCAGCAGTTGGCTAGCGGGGGAGCACGAGCAGTACTTC	CASSWLAGEHEQYF
TRBV29-1	NA	TRBJ2-1	NA	TGCAGCGTTGCGTACAATGAGCAGTTCTTC	CSVAYNEQFF
TRBV28	few	TRBJ1-6	NA	TGTGCCACCATACCCGCAGGGTCCTCCTATAATTCACCCCTCCACTTT	CATIPAGSSYNSPLHF
TRBV7-9	few	TRBJ2-3	NA	TGTGCCAGCAGCGTAGCGGATGCCTCGACCGATACGCAGTATTTT	CASSVADASTDTQYF
TRBV7-9	NA	TRBJ2-7	NA	TGTGCCAGCAGCAGCAACAGGCAGCGGGACGAGCAGTACTTC	CASSSNRQRDEQYF
TRBV27	NA	TRBJ1-2	NA	TGTGCCAGCGCCTCCGGGACCCTGAGGGGCTACACCTTC	CASASGTLRGYTF
TRBV29-1	NA	TRBJ2-5	NA	TGCAGCGTTGATAATCGTCCATCGAAAGAGACCCAGTACTTC	CSVDNRPSKETQYF
TRBV29-1	few	TRBJ2-1	NA	TGCAGCGTTGACAGGGACAATGAGCAGTTCTTC	CSVDRDNEQFF
TRBV29-1	NA	TRBJ2-7	NA	TGCAGCGTAAAGGGGGAAGCCTACGAGCAGTACTTC	CSVKGEAYEQYF